This is a list of T cell receptor beta chains from one sample in a study of T cell changes during pregnancy in multiple sclerosis. Clones were sequenced by immunoSEQ multiplex PCR, and TCRdb holds only the in-frame ones, with some missing. The data show some 100,000 clones, roughly 92% seen once. The input for sequencing was peripheral blood, taken in the second trimester of pregnancy. These receptors were obtained from a female donor with multiple sclerosis, enrolled in a pregnancy study. CDR3s include the opening cysteine and the closing phenylalanine or tryptophan. The order of the fields is D gene, CDR3 length, clone size, J gene, V gene, CDR3 protein, CDR3 DNA. The D gene is left open where the match is weak. The size field is filled for only some rows; it gives once, few, many or a size class.

D: .
length: 17
size: .
J: TRBJ1-2
V: TRBV18
CDR3: CASSPPRTHARNYGYTF
DNA: TGTGCCAGCTCACCACCGAGGACACACGCCAGGAACTATGGCTACACCTTC

D: .
length: 13
size: .
J: TRBJ1-2
V: TRBV19
CDR3: CASSLDRFGGYTF
DNA: TGTGCCAGTAGCCTAGACCGTTTCGGGGGCTACACCTTC

D: TRBD1
length: 14
size: .
J: TRBJ2-4
V: TRBV28
CDR3: CASSGQGMKNIQYF
DNA: TGTGCCAGCAGTGGACAGGGTATGAAAAACATTCAGTACTTC

D: TRBD1
length: 14
size: .
J: TRBJ1-2
V: TRBV19
CDR3: CASRAQGGFYGYTF
DNA: TGTGCCAGTAGGGCCCAGGGGGGCTTCTATGGCTACACCTTC

D: .
length: 14
size: .
J: TRBJ1-2
V: TRBV6-6
CDR3: CASSSGVRSYGYTF
DNA: TGTGCCAGCAGTTCGGGGGTTAGGAGCTATGGCTACACCTTC

D: .
length: 14
size: few
J: TRBJ1-1
V: TRBV5-1
CDR3: CASSLERENTEAFF
DNA: TGCGCCAGCAGCTTGGAACGGGAGAACACTGAAGCTTTCTTT

D: TRBD1
length: 13
size: .
J: TRBJ1-1
V: TRBV5-1
CDR3: CASSSTGDTEAFF
DNA: TGCGCCAGCAGCTCGACAGGGGACACTGAAGCTTTCTTT

D: .
length: 13
size: .
J: TRBJ2-7
V: TRBV27
CDR3: CASSLGPRAEQYF
DNA: TGTGCCAGCAGTTTAGGTCCCAGGGCCGAGCAGTACTTC

D: TRBD1
length: 14
size: .
J: TRBJ1-1
V: TRBV11-1
CDR3: CASRDRVSDTEAFF
DNA: TGTGCCAGCAGGGACAGGGTATCGGACACTGAAGCTTTCTTT

D: .
length: 15
size: .
J: TRBJ1-3
V: TRBV19
CDR3: CASSRVGGSGNTIYF
DNA: TGTGCCAGTAGTCGGGTCGGGGGCTCTGGAAACACCATATATTTT